This TCR beta chain is drawn from a study of neoadjuvant anti-PD-1 for oral cavity cancer. Study summary: Patients mostly received three to four biweekly nivolumab doses at 3 mg/kg before surgery. Patients without progression got a fourth dose around day 43. Points from the study as a whole: Only three patients per response group were TCR-analyzed; validation needed. Expansion of preexisting intratumoral clones was suggested to aid response.

Clones were read by immunoSEQ multiplex PCR, and TCRdb kept only the in-frame ones, dropping some. The sample holds about 23,000 clones, about 26% seen once. There are 14 residues in the CDR3. The V gene's germline CDR1 is GTSNPN and CDR2 SVGIG (reference sequence). After removal of 2 bases from V and 2 bases from J, the junction contained 4 bases not matched to a gene. As to this clone: The antigen is undetermined.

Time point described: after neoadjuvant nivolumab, at surgical resection. This clonotype was obtained from a person aged 40 to 85 with oral cavity squamous cell carcinoma. The input for sequencing was tumor tissue, taken after nivolumab (anti-PD-1) treatment. V and J are TRBV30 and TRBJ2-3, with TRBD1 matching over 7 bases. The CDR3 loop reads CAWSRTGYTDTQYF. The CDR3 region has the DNA TGTGCCTGGAGTAGGACAGGATACACAGATACGCAGTATTTT. The full variable domain, its missing parts supplied by reference TRBV30 and TRBJ2-3, is SQTIHQWPATLVQPVGSPLSLECTVEGTSNPNLYWYRQAAGRGLQLLFYSVGIGQISSEVPQNLSASRPQDRQFILSSKKLLLSDSGFYLCAWSRTGYTDTQYFGPGTRLTVL.